These T cell receptor beta chains were read from a single sample in a study of type 1 and type 2 diabetes patients. TCRdb analysed the multiplex PCR reads with MiXCR anew, one entry per CDR3 protein. The repertoire consists of about 270,000 distinct CDR3 sequences, with roughly 50% occurring once and the leading ten covering 12% to 15%. Sequences were obtained from peripheral blood mononuclear cells (PBMCs). The origin of the receptors is a man aged 18 to 29 with type 2 diabetes. Each CDR3 is given with its conserved first and last residue. D genes are given only for firm matches. Only part of the rows carry a size: once, few, many, or a class if the clone is expanded.

TRBV6-6,TRBJ2-7,-,TRBD1,TGTGCCAGCAGCCGCGGGACAGGGGGCAAATACGAGCAGTACTTC,CASSRGTGGKYEQYF
TRBV30,TRBJ1-2,-,TRBD1,TGTGCCTGGACTGGGGACAGAGTCTATGGCTACACCTTC,CAWTGDRVYGYTF
TRBV20-1,TRBJ2-7,-,TRBD2,TGCAGTGCTGGAGGGACTAGCTCCTACGAGCAGTACTTC,CSAGGTSSYEQYF
TRBV12-5,TRBJ1-5,-,-,TGTGCTAGTGGTTTGTCCTCAGGGCAGCCCCAGCATTTT,CASGLSSGQPQHF
TRBV5-1,TRBJ1-2,-,-,TGCGCCAGCAGTAACGGGAATGGGGTGCACTATGATGGCTACACCTTC,CASSNGNGVHYDGYTF
TRBV5-1,TRBJ2-7,-,-,TGCGCCAGCAGATCCCAGGGGGGAAACGAGCAGTACTTC,CASRSQGGNEQYF
TRBV7-2,TRBJ2-1,-,-,TGTGCCAGCAGCTTAATGAGGAGGGGGAGGGCCCCTGAGCAGTTCTTC,CASSLMRRGRAPEQFF
TRBV7-8,TRBJ1-1,many,-,TGTGCCAGCAGCTTAGTTGGGGATGGAATGAACACTGAAGCTTTCTTT,CASSLVGDGMNTEAFF
TRBV30,TRBJ1-5,-,TRBD1,TGTGCCTGGAAGACAGGGGCGAACAATCAGCCCCAGCATTTT,CAWKTGANNQPQHF
TRBV6-5,TRBJ2-1,-,TRBD2,TGTGCCAGCAGTTTTAGCGGGAGGGCCCTGGATGAGCAGTTCTTC,CASSFSGRALDEQFF
TRBV29-1,TRBJ2-5,-,TRBD2,TGCAGCGCCCCCGGGACTAGCGGGTTGGAGACCCAGTACTTC,CSAPGTSGLETQYF
TRBV19,TRBJ1-1,many,-,TGTGCCAGTAGTATGACGGGGAACACTGAAGCTTTCTTT,CASSMTGNTEAFF